This entry concerns a single T cell receptor (beta chain). The record originates from a study of shared clonotypes between healthy human individuals. For the study at large: CD4 naive and CD4 memory each took three plates per donor, while CD8 naive took two and CD8 memory one.

TCRdb's table, derived via immunoSEQ multiplex PCR, lists solely in-frame clones and lacks some. The sample has over a million clones; about four fifths are singletons. The CDR3 sequence is 13 residues long. With V trimmed by 11 bases and J by 4 bases, 9 bases remained unmatched. Germline V gene lookup returns CDR1 ENHRY and CDR2 SYGVKD. The sequence was collected from a man younger than 35 in good health. Some clones in this sample may be carry-over from other donors' samples. V is TRBV10-3 and J is TRBJ2-3, with TRBD1 matching 7 bases. The specimen was memory CD4+ T cells from PBMCs. The subset here: CD45RA-negative fraction. CDR3 sequence reads: CASGPGQPDTQYF. The CDR3, as DNA: TGTGCCTCGGGACCGGGACAGCCAGATACGCAGTATTTT.